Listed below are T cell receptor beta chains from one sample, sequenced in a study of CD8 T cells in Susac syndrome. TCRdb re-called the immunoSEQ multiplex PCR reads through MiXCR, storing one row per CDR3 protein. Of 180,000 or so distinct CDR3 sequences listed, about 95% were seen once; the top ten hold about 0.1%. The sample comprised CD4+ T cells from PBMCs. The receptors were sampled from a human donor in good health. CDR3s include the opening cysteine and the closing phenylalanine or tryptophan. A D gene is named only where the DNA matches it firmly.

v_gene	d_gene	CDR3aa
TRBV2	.	CASSGQPGSGANVLTF
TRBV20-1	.	CSAIVGALGQPQHF
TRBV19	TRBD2	CASSRLAGYNEQFF
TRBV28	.	CASRGRNYGYTF
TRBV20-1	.	CSAGSPPLGEQFF
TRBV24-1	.	CATSTVYNEQFF
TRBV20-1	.	CSARPRGAGPGRTQYF
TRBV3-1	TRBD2	CASSRRLAGGSVNEQFF
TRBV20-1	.	CSARGSENQETQYF
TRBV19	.	CASSSQASTDTQYF
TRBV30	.	CAWSVGTSNEKLFF
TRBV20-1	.	CSATSEVGEQYF